This TCR beta chain was found in a study of blood T cell repertoires in COVID-19. Study as a whole: Samples representing acute and convalescent COVID-19 were sourced from the United States, Italy and Spain. Sample material is recorded as cDNA or gDNA derived from T cells, B-cell-depleted T cells, or PBMCs.

The ends lost 0 bases at V and 6 bases at J; junction bases unmatched: 8. The CDR3 has 17 amino acids. Per the germline V gene, CDR1 is SGHRS and CDR2 is YFSETQ. Before they entered the study, exposed participants had met a COVID-19 case within 2 weeks. Per the original methods: For nucleated cells, counts were estimated from reference gene primer amplification. Measured with immunoSEQ multiplex PCR; TCRdb has only the in-frame clones, and not every one. V and J calls plus clone size are reproduced from that table; the DNA served to infer D and trimming. Here the sample spans 250,000 to 300,000 clones, 82% being singletons.

The V and J genes are TRBV5-1 and TRBJ2-1, with 11 bases identical to TRBD2. Sample: PBMCs or T cells enriched from blood (not recorded which). The clonotype was recovered from a man aged 35-49 years who had been exposed to COVID-19. The CDR3 loop reads CASSLATFGTSGNEQFF. CDR3 DNA sequence: TGCGCCAGCAGCTTGGCCACTTTCGGGACTAGCGGCAATGAGCAGTTCTTC.